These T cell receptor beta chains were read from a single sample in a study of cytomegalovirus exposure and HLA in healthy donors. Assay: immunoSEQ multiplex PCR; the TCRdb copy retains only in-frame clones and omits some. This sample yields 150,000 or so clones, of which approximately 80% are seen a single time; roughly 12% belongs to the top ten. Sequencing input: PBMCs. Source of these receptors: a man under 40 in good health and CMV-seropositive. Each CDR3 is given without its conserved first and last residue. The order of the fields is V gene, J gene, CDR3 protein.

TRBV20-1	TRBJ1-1	SASGGEGAF
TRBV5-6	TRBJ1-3	ASSLTRFSGNTIY
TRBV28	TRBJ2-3	ASSGLAGGSTDTQY
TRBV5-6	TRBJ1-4	ASSRMTGLLEKLF
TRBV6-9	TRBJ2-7	AREGQGAYEQY
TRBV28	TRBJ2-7	ASSPGYEQY
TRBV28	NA	ASSPNFYEQY
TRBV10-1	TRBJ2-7	ASPPDRYYEQY
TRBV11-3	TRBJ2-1	ASSLVTSGEQF
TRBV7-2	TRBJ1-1	ASSLDAGANTEAF
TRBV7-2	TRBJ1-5	ASSLELRVPKVQPQH
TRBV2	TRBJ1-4	ASRRADRGTNEKLF
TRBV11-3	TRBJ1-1	ASSLGRGNTEAF
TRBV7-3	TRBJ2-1	ASSFRAGESWNEQF
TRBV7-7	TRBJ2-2	ASSLAWTANTGELF
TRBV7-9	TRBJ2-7	ASSLEGGDEQY